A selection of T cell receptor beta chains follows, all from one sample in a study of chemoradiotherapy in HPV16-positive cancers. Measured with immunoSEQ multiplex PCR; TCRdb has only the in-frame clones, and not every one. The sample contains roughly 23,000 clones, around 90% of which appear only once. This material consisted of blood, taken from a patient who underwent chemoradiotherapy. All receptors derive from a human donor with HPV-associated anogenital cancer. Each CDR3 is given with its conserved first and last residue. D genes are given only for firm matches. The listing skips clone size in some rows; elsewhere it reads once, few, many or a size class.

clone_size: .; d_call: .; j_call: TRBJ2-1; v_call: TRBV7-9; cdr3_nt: TGTGCCAGCAGCTTAGGAGAGAAGAACTCCTACAATGAGCAGTTCTTC; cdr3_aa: CASSLGEKNSYNEQFF
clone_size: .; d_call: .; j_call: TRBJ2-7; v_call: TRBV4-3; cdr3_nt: TGCGCCAGCAGCCAAGATCCCGCCGGGGGAACCGAGCAGTACTTC; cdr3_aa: CASSQDPAGGTEQYF
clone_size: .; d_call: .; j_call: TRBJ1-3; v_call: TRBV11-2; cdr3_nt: TGTGCCAGCAGCTTCGATGGGGGTTCGGGAAACACCATATATTTT; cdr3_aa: CASSFDGGSGNTIYF
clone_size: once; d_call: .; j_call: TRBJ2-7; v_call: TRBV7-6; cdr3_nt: TGTGCCAGCAGCTTCTCTAGCTCCTACGAGCAGTACTTC; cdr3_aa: CASSFSSSYEQYF
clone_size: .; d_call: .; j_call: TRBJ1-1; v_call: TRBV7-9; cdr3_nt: TGTGCCAGCAGCTTGGAGGGATCATCCACTGAAGCTTTCTTT; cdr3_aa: CASSLEGSSTEAFF
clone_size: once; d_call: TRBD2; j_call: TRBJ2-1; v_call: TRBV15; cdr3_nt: TGTGCCACCAGCAGAGATAGCGGGGGGGCCGGCAATGAGCAGTTCTTC; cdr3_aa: CATSRDSGGAGNEQFF
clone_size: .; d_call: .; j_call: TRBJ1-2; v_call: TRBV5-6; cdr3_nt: TGTGCCAGCAGCTTGGGCGAGGGGCTCGGAGGCTACACCTTC; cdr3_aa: CASSLGEGLGGYTF
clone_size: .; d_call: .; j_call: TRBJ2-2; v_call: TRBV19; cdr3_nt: TGTGCCAGTAAAGAAGGGGCGAGGCGGACCGGGGAGCTGTTTTTT; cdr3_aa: CASKEGARRTGELFF
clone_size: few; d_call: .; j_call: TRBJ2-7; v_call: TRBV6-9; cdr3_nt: TGTGCCAGCAGTTACGGAGACCTCTACGAGCAGTACTTC; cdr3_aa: CASSYGDLYEQYF
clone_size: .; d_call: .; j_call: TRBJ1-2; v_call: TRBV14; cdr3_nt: TGTGCCAGCAGCCAAGATGGATATGGCTACACCTTC; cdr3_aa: CASSQDGYGYTF
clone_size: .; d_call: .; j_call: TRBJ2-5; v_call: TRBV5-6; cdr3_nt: TGTGCCAGCAGCTTTGGAGGGATGGGGGAGACCCAGTACTTC; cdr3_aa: CASSFGGMGETQYF
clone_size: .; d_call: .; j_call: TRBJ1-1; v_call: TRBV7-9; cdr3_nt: TGTGCCAGCAGCTTAGCCCAGGGCCCGGGCACTGAAGCTTTCTTT; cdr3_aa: CASSLAQGPGTEAFF
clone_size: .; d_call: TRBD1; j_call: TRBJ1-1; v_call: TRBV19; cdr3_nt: TGTGCCAGTAGTATAGGGGCCAGGGGGCAGGGCACTGAAGCTTTCTTT; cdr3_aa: CASSIGARGQGTEAFF
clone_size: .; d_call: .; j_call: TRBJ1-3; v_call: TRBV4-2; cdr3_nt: TGTGCCAGCAGCCAAGATAGAGGCAGCTCTGGAAACACCATATATTTT; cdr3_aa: CASSQDRGSSGNTIYF
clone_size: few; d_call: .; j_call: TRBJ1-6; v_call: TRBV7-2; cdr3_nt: TGTGCCAGCAGCTTTCTTGGGGGTTCACCCCTCCACTTT; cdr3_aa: CASSFLGGSPLHF
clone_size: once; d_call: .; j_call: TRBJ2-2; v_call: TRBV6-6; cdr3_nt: TGTGCCAGCAGTTACTCAGCTGCCGGGGAGCTGTTTTTT; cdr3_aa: CASSYSAAGELFF
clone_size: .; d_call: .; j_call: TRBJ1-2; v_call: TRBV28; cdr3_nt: TGTGCCAGCAGTATTTACACCGAGGGGCGCCTTGGCGGCTACACCTTC; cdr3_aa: CASSIYTEGRLGGYTF
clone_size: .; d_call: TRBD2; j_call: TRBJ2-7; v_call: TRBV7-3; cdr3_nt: TGTGCCAGCAGCCTGACGGGACTAGCGGGGGGCGAGCAGTACTTC; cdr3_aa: CASSLTGLAGGEQYF
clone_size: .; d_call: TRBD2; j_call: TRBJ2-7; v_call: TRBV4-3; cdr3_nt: TGCGCCAGCAGCCTCATAGCGGGAGGGGACTACGAGCAGTACTTC; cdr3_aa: CASSLIAGGDYEQYF
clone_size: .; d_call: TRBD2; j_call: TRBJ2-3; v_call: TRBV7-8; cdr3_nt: TGTGCCAGCAGCTTAGGGGCGGGAGGGCCAGATACGCAGTATTTT; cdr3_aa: CASSLGAGGPDTQYF
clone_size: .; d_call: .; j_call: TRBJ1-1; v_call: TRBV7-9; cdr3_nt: TGTGCCAGCAGCTCAGCCAGGGGAAACACTGAAGCTTTCTTT; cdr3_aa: CASSSARGNTEAFF
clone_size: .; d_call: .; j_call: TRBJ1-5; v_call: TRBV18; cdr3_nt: TGTGCCAGCTCACCGCAGAACAGGGACAATCAGCCCCAGCATTTT; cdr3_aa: CASSPQNRDNQPQHF
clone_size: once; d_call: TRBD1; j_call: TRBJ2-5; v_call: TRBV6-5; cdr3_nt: TGTGCCAGCAGACCACAGTACAGGGGACGAGAGACCCAGTACTTC; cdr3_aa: CASRPQYRGRETQYF
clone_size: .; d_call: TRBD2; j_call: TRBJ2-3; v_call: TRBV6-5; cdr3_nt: TGTGCCAGCAGTCTTAGCGGGGGGATCACAGATACGCAGTATTTT; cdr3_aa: CASSLSGGITDTQYF
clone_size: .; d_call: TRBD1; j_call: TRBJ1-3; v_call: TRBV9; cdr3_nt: TGTGCCAGCAGCCCAATAGGACAGGGAGTCTCTGGAAACACCATATATTTT; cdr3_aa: CASSPIGQGVSGNTIYF
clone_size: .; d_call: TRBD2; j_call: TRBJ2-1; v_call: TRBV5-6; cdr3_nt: TGTGCCAGTGGCGGACTAGCGGTTTACAATGAGCAGTTCTTC; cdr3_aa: CASGGLAVYNEQFF
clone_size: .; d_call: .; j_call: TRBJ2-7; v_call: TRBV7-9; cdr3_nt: TGTGCCAGCAGCTTAAACTCCTTTTACGAGCAGTACTTC; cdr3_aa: CASSLNSFYEQYF
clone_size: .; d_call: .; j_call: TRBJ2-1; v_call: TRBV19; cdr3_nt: TGTGCCAGTACCACCCCAGGGCAGGGAGGTAGGAATGAGCAGTTCTTC; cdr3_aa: CASTTPGQGGRNEQFF